The next 18 T cell receptor beta chains were all read from a single sample in a study of cytomegalovirus exposure and HLA in healthy donors. PCR amplification relied on 60 Vbeta primers (plus 13 Jbeta primers). TCRdb's table, derived via immunoSEQ multiplex PCR, lists solely in-frame clones and lacks some. The sample lists about 160,000 clones; 75% to 80% were seen once. Sequenced input: PBMCs. The receptors stem from a woman in her thirties or forties in good health and CMV-seropositive.

CDR3 residues: CASSEQGPPYQETQYF. Here the CDR3 DNA reads TGTGCCAGCAGTGAGCAGGGGCCCCCGTACCAAGAGACCCAGTACTTC. This chain links TRBV27 with TRBJ2-5; tentative D call: TRBD1 (6 bases). The germline V gene encodes CDR1 MNHEY and CDR2 SMNVEV (reference sequence). This CDR3 contains 16 residues. The V end was cut by 5 bases, the J end by 0 bases, with 16 bases between.

The chain links TRBV5-6 to TRBJ2-3; no definite D call. The CDR3 length is 13 residues. Germline V CDR1 and CDR2: SGHDT, YYEEEE. V was clipped by 2 bases and J by 3 bases, with 7 bases between them. DNA for the CDR3: TGTGCCAGCAGCTTCGTAGCTACAGATACGCAGTATTTT. Translating it yields CASSFVATDTQYF.

The rearrangement joins TRBV15 to TRBJ2-5; a weak D match, TRBD1 (6 bases). The closer fit of TRBJ2-7 to the DNA end suggests the J call may be wrong. Germline CDR1 is LNHNV and CDR2 is YYDKDF (reference sequence). There are 15 residues in the CDR3. CDR3 loop: CATSRDGGRSYEQYF. Written as DNA, the CDR3 is TGTGCCACCAGCAGAGATGGGGGCAGGTCCTACGAGCAGTACTTC.

This clone was picked up a small number of times. V gene TRBV2 combines with J gene TRBJ1-2; TRBD1 agrees at 8 bases. This CDR3 comprises 14 residues. With V trimmed by 6 bases and J by 3 bases, 6 bases remained unmatched. Germline CDR1 SNHLY, CDR2 FYNNEI. This chain's CDR3 is CASSKQGVDYGYTF. DNA of the CDR3: TGTGCCAGCAGCAAACAGGGGGTTGACTATGGCTACACCTTC.

The chain combines TRBV28 with TRBJ2-1; D might be TRBD2 (6 bases). Germline V gene sequence: CDR1 MDHEN, CDR2 SYDVKM. Trimming removed 4 bases at V and 0 bases at J, with 13 bases between. This CDR3 is 16 amino acids long. CDR3 sequence: CASSSFGGSSYNEQFF. CDR3 sequence (DNA): TGTGCCAGCAGTTCCTTCGGGGGAAGCTCCTACAATGAGCAGTTCTTC.

The chain is built from TRBV4-1 and TRBJ2-3; D unclear. Trimming removed 1 base at V and 2 bases at J, with 13 bases between. The CDR3 covers 16 residues. In germline, CDR1 is MGHRA, CDR2 YSYEKL. CDR3 amino acids: CASSQVNMGFTDTQYF. The DNA of the CDR3 is TGCGCCAGCAGCCAAGTTAATATGGGCTTCACAGATACGCAGTATTTT.

As concerns this clone: One junction end disagrees with the germline gene, perhaps due to a read error. This chain connects TRBV7-2 to TRBJ1-1; D is possibly TRBD1 (6 bases). CDR1 and CDR2 from the germline V gene are SGHTA and FQGNSA. This CDR3 comprises 13 residues. The CDR3 nucleotides read TGTGCCGGCAGCCCGCGACAGGACACTGAAGCTTTCTTT. It is translated as CAGSPRQDTEAFF.

V usage is TRBV23-1 and J usage is TRBJ2-7; 10 bases map to TRBD1. TRBV23-1 is an ORF for which the function is uncertain. CDR3 length: 15 amino acids. The V gene end was trimmed by 4 bases and the J gene end by 4 bases; junction bases not matched to a gene: 7. CDR3 residues: CASSRRDRGRYEQYF. CDR3 DNA sequence: TGCGCCAGCAGTCGCCGGGACAGGGGTAGATACGAGCAGTACTTC.

The V gene is TRBV19, the J gene TRBJ1-1; TRBD1 aligns across 8 bases. V gave up 5 bases and J gave up 0 bases; unmatched junction bases: 5. CDR3 length equals 15 residues. The germline V gene encodes CDR1 LNHDA and CDR2 SQIVND (reference sequence). CDR3 residues: CASSVRQGLNTEAFF. The CDR3, as DNA: TGTGCCAGTAGTGTACGACAGGGGTTGAACACTGAAGCTTTCTTT.

The rearrangement links TRBV5-4 to TRBJ2-2, with 7 bases that match TRBD1. The CDR3 length is 16 residues. Germline loops: CDR1 SGHNT, CDR2 YYREEE (reference sequence). V shed 4 bases, J shed 2 bases, and the junction held 8 bases outside the gene matches. The CDR3 coding sequence is TGTGCCAGCAGCCCTGCGGACAGGAGAAACACCGGGGAGCTGTTTTTT. Its translation is CASSPADRRNTGELFF.

The rearrangement joins TRBV7-2 to TRBJ1-1; 8 bases agree with TRBD1. There are 14 residues in the CDR3. Trimming took 5 bases from V and 7 from J; bases not matched to a gene: 9. Germline V gene lookup returns CDR1 SGHTA and CDR2 FQGNSA. The CDR3 loop is CASSRQGGTGEAFF. The CDR3 coding sequence is TGTGCCAGCAGCCGGCAGGGGGGGACAGGTGAAGCTTTCTTT.

This clone has a handful of counts. This sequence joins TRBV5-6 and TRBJ2-1; the D gene is possibly TRBD1 (6 bases). The CDR3 contains 13 residues. Trimming removed 5 bases at V and 7 bases at J, with 13 bases between. Germline CDR1 reads SGHDT; CDR2 reads YYEEEE. CDR3: CASSSRGPNEQFF. DNA of the CDR3: TGTGCCAGCAGTTCCAGGGGCCCGAATGAGCAGTTCTTC.

The gene calls are TRBV21-1 and TRBJ1-2; the table's D gene call, TRBD1, was not cross checked with the DNA. TRBV21-1 is designated a pseudogene. There are 15 residues in the CDR3. CDR3 sequence: CASSKVPGTGCGYTF. In DNA form, the CDR3 reads TGTGCCAGCAGCAAAGTACCCGGGACAGGGTGTGGCTACACCTTC.

The chain carries TRBV6-1 and TRBJ2-7; 8 bases fit TRBD1. The CDR3 extends over 14 amino acids. The V gene end was trimmed by 2 bases and the J gene end by 2 bases; junction bases not matched to a gene: 2. CDR1 is MNHNS and CDR2 is SASEGT in the germline V gene. The CDR3 here is CASSELDRAYEQYF. Written as DNA, the CDR3 is TGTGCCAGCAGTGAACTGGACAGGGCCTACGAGCAGTACTTC.

The chain is built from TRBV5-1 and TRBJ2-7; 10 bases line up with TRBD1. The V and J ends lost 4 bases and 5 bases, in that order; junction bases with no gene match: 6. The CDR3 runs to 14 residues. Germline CDR1 and CDR2: SGHRS and YFSETQ. For the CDR3, the DNA is TGCGCCAGCAGCGCCGACAGGGGGCGCGACGAGCAGTACTTC. Translated, it gives CASSADRGRDEQYF. The complete variable domain, with remaining parts taken from reference TRBV5-1 and TRBJ2-7, reads KAGVTQTPRYLIKTRGQQVTLSCSPISGHRSVSWYQQTPGQGLQFLFEYFSETQRNKGNFPGRFSGRQFSNSRSEMNVSTLELGDSALYLCASSADRGRDEQYFGPGTRLTVT.

V and J are TRBV7-8 and TRBJ2-3, with TRBD2 identical over 8 bases. The V gene's germline CDR1 is SGHVS and CDR2 FQNEAQ. J gave up 2 bases and V 1 base, and 11 bases lay outside the gene matches. The CDR3 length is 18 residues. The chain's CDR3 is CASSLGLLAGGSTDTQYF. The CDR3 region has the DNA TGTGCCAGCAGCTTAGGTCTCCTTGCGGGGGGCTCCACAGATACGCAGTATTTT.

The chain couples TRBV7-2 to TRBJ2-5; 9 bases line up with TRBD2. The CDR3 consists of 16 residues. Per germline, CDR1 SGHTA and CDR2 FQGNSA. The J segment lost 3 bases and the V segment lost 4 bases, leaving 9 bases of the junction unmatched. In DNA, the CDR3 is TGTGCCAGCAGCTCCCAAGGGTTAGCGGGGGAAGAGACCCAGTACTTC. This sequence encodes CASSSQGLAGEETQYF.

The V and J genes are TRBV30 and TRBJ1-4; 7 nucleotides line up with TRBD1. Trimming took 1 base from V and 5 from J; bases not matched to a gene: 10. The germline gives CDR1 GTSNPN, CDR2 SVGIG (reference sequence). The CDR3 is made up of 16 amino acids. The CDR3 nucleotides are TGTGCCTGGAGTGGAGGACCCGGGACAGAGAATGAAAAACTGTTTTTT. Amino acids: CAWSGGPGTENEKLFF. The full variable domain, rest sourced from reference TRBV30 and TRBJ1-4, is SQTIHQWPATLVQPVGSPLSLECTVEGTSNPNLYWYRQAAGRGLQLLFYSVGIGQISSEVPQNLSASRPQDRQFILSSKKLLLSDSGFYLCAWSGGPGTENEKLFFGSGTQLSVL.